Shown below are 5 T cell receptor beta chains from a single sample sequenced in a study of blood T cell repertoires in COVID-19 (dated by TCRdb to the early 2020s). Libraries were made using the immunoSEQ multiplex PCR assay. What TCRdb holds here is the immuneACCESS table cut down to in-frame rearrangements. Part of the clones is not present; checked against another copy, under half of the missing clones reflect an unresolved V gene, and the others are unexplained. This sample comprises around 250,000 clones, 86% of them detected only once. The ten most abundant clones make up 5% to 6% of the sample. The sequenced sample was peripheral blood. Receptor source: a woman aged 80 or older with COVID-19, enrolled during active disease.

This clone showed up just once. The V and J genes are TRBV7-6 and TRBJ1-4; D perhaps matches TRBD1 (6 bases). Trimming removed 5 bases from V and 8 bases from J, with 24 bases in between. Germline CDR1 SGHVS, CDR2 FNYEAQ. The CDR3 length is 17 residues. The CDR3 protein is CASSPLLIGGAEEKLFF. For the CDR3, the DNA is TGTGCCAGCAGCCCCCTTCTTATTGGGGGCGCGGAGGAAAAACTGTTTTTT. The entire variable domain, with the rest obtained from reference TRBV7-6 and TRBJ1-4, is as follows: GAGVSQSPRYKVTKRGQDVALRCDPISGHVSLYWYRQALGQGPEFLTYFNYEAQQDKSGLPNDRFSAERPEGSISTLTIQRTEQRDSAMYRCASSPLLIGGAEEKLFFGSGTQLSVL.

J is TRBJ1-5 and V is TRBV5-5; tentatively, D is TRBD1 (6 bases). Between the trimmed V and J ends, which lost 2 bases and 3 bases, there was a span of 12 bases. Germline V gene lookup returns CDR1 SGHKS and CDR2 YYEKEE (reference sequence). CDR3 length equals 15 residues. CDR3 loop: CASSLGQSYNQPQHF. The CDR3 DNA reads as TGTGCCAGCAGCTTAGGACAGAGTTACAATCAGCCCCAGCATTTT.

CDR3 in amino acids: CAWSAPPLTTSIYEQYF. DNA of the CDR3: TGTGCCTGGAGCGCACCTCCACTCACGACATCCATCTACGAGCAGTACTTC. The genes are TRBV30 and TRBJ2-7; D gene unclear. Trimming took off 3 bases at V and 3 bases at J, with 24 bases between the two ends. The CDR3 is 17 residues long. Germline CDR1 reads GTSNPN; CDR2 reads SVGIG (reference sequence). Filled out from reference TRBV30 and TRBJ2-7, the complete variable domain reads SQTIHQWPATLVQPVGSPLSLECTVEGTSNPNLYWYRQAAGRGLQLLFYSVGIGQISSEVPQNLSASRPQDRQFILSSKKLLLSDSGFYLCAWSAPPLTTSIYEQYFGPGTRLTVT.

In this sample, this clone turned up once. In DNA, the CDR3 is TGTGCCACCAGTGATTCCCGACAGACCGGTGAAGCTTTCTTT. This translates into CATSDSRQTGEAFF. The J gene is TRBJ1-1, the V gene TRBV24-1; D might be TRBD1 (5 bases). The ends were cut back, 2 bases at V and 7 bases at J, with 13 bases in the middle. The CDR3 length is 14 residues. Germline V gene sequence: CDR1 KGHDR, CDR2 SFDVKD.

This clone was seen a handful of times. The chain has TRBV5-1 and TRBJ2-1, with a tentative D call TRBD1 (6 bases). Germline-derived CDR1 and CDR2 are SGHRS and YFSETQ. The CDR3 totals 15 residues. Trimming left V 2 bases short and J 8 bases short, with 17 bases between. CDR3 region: CASSFRGPVGDEQFF. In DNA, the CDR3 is TGCGCCAGCAGCTTCAGGGGCCCCGTAGGTGATGAGCAGTTCTTC.